The 10 T cell receptor beta chains below come from one sample, sequenced in a study of cytomegalovirus exposure and HLA in healthy donors (dated by TCRdb to about 2017). Libraries came from the immunoSEQ multiplex PCR assay. For the multiplex PCR, a mixture combining 60 forward primers for TCR Vbeta segments and 13 reverse primers for TCR Jbeta segments was used. What TCRdb holds here is the immuneACCESS table cut down to in-frame rearrangements. Part of the clones is not present; checked against another copy, under half of the missing clones reflect an unresolved V gene, and the others are unexplained. Across this sample there are more than 95,000 clones, with around four fifths seen only once. The leading ten clones occupy under 1.5% of the sample. Source material: PBMCs. These TCRs come from a man aged 25 to 40 in good health and CMV-seronegative.

This rearrangement joins TRBV27 to TRBJ2-1; 14 nucleotides align to TRBD2. The germline V gene has CDR1 MNHEY and CDR2 SMNVEV (reference sequence). The CDR3 consists of 16 residues. The ends lost 4 bases at V and 10 bases at J; junction bases unmatched: 9. The CDR3 DNA is TGTGCCAGCAGTTCCCGACTAGCGGGAGGGCCACGGGAGCAGTTCTTC. It encodes CASSSRLAGGPREQFF.

The CDR3 DNA follows: TGTGCCAGCAGCGTGGGACAACGGGCAACTAATGAAAAACTGTTTTTT. Encoded protein: CASSVGQRATNEKLFF. This sequence joins TRBV9 and TRBJ1-4, with D tentatively TRBD1 (6 bases). The CDR3 contains 16 residues. V lost 2 bases, J lost 0 bases, and 11 bases lay in between. The germline gives CDR1 SGDLS, CDR2 YYNGEE.

This clone was seen more than once but under ten times. The chain joins TRBV6-5 to TRBJ2-3, with D uncertain. Germline assignment: CDR1 MNHEY and CDR2 SVGAGI. The V and J ends lost 5 bases and 0 bases respectively, with 9 bases between them. The CDR3 length is 14 residues. In nucleotides, the CDR3 is TGTGCCAGCAGTGGGCGACCTAGCACAGATACGCAGTATTTT. Amino acid sequence: CASSGRPSTDTQYF.

The chain has TRBV29-1 and TRBJ1-4; no firm D call. Germline CDR1 and CDR2: SQVTM and ANQGSEA. The CDR3 spans 15 residues. The V end was cut by 0 bases, the J end by 6 bases, with 14 bases between. The DNA for the CDR3 is TGCAGCGTTGAAGACCTCGATAGAGGAGATGAAAAACTGTTTTTT. Its protein is CSVEDLDRGDEKLFF.

This chain links TRBV6-1 with TRBJ2-7, with no clear D. Trimming left V 0 bases short and J 6 bases short, with 6 bases between. The germline gives CDR1 MNHNS, CDR2 SASEGT. CDR3 length equals 12 residues. CDR3 nucleotides: TGTGCCAGCAGTGAAGCCCGGTCCGAGCAGTACTTC. Amino acid sequence: CASSEARSEQYF.

Here the CDR3 reads CSVKTGTSYEQYF. Here the CDR3 DNA reads TGCAGCGTCAAGACAGGAACCTCCTACGAGCAGTACTTC. The chain has TRBV29-1 and TRBJ2-7, with D tentatively TRBD1 (6 bases). The V gene's germline CDR1 is SQVTM and CDR2 ANQGSEA. Trimming took 6 bases from V and 0 from J, leaving 12 bases between them. The CDR3 sequence is 13 residues long.

The chain carries TRBV5-6 and TRBJ2-1; 11 nucleotides align to TRBD2. J gave up 6 bases and V 0 bases, and 8 bases lay outside the gene matches. The CDR3 consists of 17 residues. Germline CDR1 and CDR2: SGHDT and YYEEEE. CDR3: CASSLVLAGAGPNEQFF. The CDR3 DNA follows: TGTGCCAGCAGCTTGGTACTAGCGGGGGCGGGTCCCAATGAGCAGTTCTTC.

Concerning this clone: The same CDR3 can be traced to other DNA sequences in this sample. This chain uses TRBV7-9 with TRBJ2-7; D might be TRBD2 (6 bases). The CDR3 has 12 residues. Germline CDR1 and CDR2: SEHNR and FQNEAQ (reference sequence). V lost 5 bases to trimming and J lost 3 bases, with 8 bases between them. The CDR3 DNA reads TGTGCCAGCAGCACCGGGAGCTACGAGCAGTACTTC. Encoded protein: CASSTGSYEQYF.

The V gene is TRBV4-1, the J gene TRBJ1-2; a possible D gene is TRBD1 (5 bases). V shed 1 base and J shed 5 bases, with 14 bases lying between them. CDR1 and CDR2 (germline): MGHRA, YSYEKL. The CDR3 has 15 residues. CDR3 DNA sequence: TGCGCCAGCAGCCAAGTGGGCAGGGCAGGGTATGGCTACACCTTC. Protein: CASSQVGRAGYGYTF.

This CDR3 reads CASSSGYNEQFF. The CDR3 DNA reads as TGCGCCAGCAGCTCAGGGTACAATGAGCAGTTCTTC. The gene calls are TRBV5-1 and TRBJ2-1, with D perhaps TRBD1 (5 bases). This CDR3 comprises 12 residues. The V and J ends lost 3 bases and 4 bases respectively, with 5 bases between them. From germline, CDR1 is SGHRS and CDR2 YFSETQ.